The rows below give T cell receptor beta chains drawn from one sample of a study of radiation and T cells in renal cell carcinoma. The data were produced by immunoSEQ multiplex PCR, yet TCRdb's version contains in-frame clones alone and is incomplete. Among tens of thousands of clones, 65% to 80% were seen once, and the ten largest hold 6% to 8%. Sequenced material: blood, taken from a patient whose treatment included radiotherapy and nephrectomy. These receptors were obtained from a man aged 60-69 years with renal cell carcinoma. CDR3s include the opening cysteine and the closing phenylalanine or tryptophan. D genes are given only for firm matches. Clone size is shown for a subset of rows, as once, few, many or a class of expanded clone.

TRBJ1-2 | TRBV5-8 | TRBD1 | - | TGTGCCAGCAGCTATAAAGGACAGGGGGATATCGGTAACTATGGCTACACCTTC | CASSYKGQGDIGNYGYTF
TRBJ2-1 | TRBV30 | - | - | TGTGCCTGGTCCTCGGGGGTCTCCTACAATGAGCAGTTCTTC | CAWSSGVSYNEQFF
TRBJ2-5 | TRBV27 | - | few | TGTGCCAGCAGTTTAAGGCTAGGGAAAGAGACCCAGTACTTC | CASSLRLGKETQYF
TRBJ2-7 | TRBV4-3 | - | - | TGCGCCAGCAGCCAACGGTTAGGGGACTACGAGCAGTACTTC | CASSQRLGDYEQYF
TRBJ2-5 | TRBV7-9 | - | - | TGTGCCAGCTCCCCTCTCGGCAGGTACCAAGAGACCCAGTACTTC | CASSPLGRYQETQYF
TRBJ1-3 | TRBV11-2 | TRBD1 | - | TGTGCCAGCAGCCTGCAGACAGGGGGCTTAGGAAACACCATATATTTT | CASSLQTGGLGNTIYF
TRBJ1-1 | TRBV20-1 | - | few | TGCAGTGACGGCCGAGAAGCTTTCTTT | CSDGREAFF
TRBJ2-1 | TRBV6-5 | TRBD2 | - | TGTGCGGCTAGCGGGAGATACAATGAGCAGTTCTTC | CAASGRYNEQFF
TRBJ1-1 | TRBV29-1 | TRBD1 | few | TGCAGCGTTGAAACAGGGGGCATCGCTGAAGCTTTCTTT | CSVETGGIAEAFF
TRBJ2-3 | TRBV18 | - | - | TGTGCCAGCTCACCATACCCGAGGAGCACAGATACGCAGTATTTT | CASSPYPRSTDTQYF
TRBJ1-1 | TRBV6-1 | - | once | TGTGCCAGCCCCCGCACGGGGAACGCTGAAGCTTTCTTT | CASPRTGNAEAFF
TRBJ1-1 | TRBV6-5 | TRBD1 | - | TGTGCCAGCAAGAAGGGACAGACCCACACTGAAGCTTTCTTT | CASKKGQTHTEAFF
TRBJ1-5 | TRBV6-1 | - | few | TGTGCCAGCAGTCCCTCAGTTGATGGCAATCAGCCCCAGCATTTT | CASSPSVDGNQPQHF
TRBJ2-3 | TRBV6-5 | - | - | TGTGCCAGCAGTTACGGCGCAGGGAGACCAGATACGCAGTATTTT | CASSYGAGRPDTQYF
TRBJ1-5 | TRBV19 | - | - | TGTGCCAGTAGTATTAACGGGAACAATCAGCCCCAGCATTTT | CASSINGNNQPQHF
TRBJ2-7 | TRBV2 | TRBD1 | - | TGTGCCGGCGACAGGGGCTACGAGCAGTACTTC | CAGDRGYEQYF
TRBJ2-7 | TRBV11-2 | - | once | TGTGCCAGCAGCTTTTCCGGCTACGAGCAGTACTTC | CASSFSGYEQYF
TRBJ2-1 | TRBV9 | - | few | TGTGCCAGCAGGGAATTACAGGGATCATACAATGAGCAGTTCTTC | CASRELQGSYNEQFF
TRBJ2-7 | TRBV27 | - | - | TGTGCCAGCAGTTTATACGGGGGAGTCGGCTACGAGCAGTACTTC | CASSLYGGVGYEQYF
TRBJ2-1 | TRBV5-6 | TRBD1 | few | TGTGCCAGCAGCTTGGTTGGGACAGGGGATTTTACGGAGCAGTTCTTC | CASSLVGTGDFTEQFF
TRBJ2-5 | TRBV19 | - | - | TGTGCCAGTAGTATAAAAGTCGCGTACCAAGAGACCCAGTACTTC | CASSIKVAYQETQYF
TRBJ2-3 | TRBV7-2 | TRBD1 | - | TGTGCCAGCAGCTCACGACAGGGGGCGCCGGATACGCAGTATTTT | CASSSRQGAPDTQYF
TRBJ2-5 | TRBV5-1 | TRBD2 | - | TGCGCCAGCAGCTTGGGGTCCGGGACTAGCGGGACCCAGTACTTC | CASSLGSGTSGTQYF
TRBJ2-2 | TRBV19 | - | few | TGTGCCAGTAGTACCTCTAGACTGGGCGGGGAGCTGTTTTTT | CASSTSRLGGELFF
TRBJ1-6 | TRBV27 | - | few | TGTGCCAGCAGATCCGGATCTCAGGGTTCACCCCTCCACTTT | CASRSGSQGSPLHF
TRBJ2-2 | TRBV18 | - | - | TGTGCCAGCTCACCTATCGGAGAGAACACCGGGGAGCTGTTTTTT | CASSPIGENTGELFF
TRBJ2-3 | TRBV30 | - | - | TGTGCCTGGGGTGCCTCGACAGGCGCTCCCACAGATACGCAGTATTTT | CAWGASTGAPTDTQYF
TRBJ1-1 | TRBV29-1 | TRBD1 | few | TGCACCGCTGAGGGACAGTCGAACACTGAAGCTTTCTTT | CTAEGQSNTEAFF
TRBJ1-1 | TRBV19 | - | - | TGTGCCAGTAGCTCCAATGGGGGGCTGAACACTGAAGCTTTCTTT | CASSSNGGLNTEAFF
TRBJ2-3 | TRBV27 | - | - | TGTGCCAGCAGTTCCGACTCAACGGCGGGGCAGTATTTT | CASSSDSTAGQYF
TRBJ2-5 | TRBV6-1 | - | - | TGTGCCAGCATACGGCAGGAGACCCAGTACTTC | CASIRQETQYF
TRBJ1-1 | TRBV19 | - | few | TGTGCCAGTAGTACCACAGGGAACACTGAAGCTTTCTTT | CASSTTGNTEAFF
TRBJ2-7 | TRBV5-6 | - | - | TGTGCCAGCAGCCCCCGACCTGACCTCGAGGCTTTCTCCTACGAGCAGTACTTC | CASSPRPDLEAFSYEQYF
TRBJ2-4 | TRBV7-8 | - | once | TGTGCCAGCACCCTCCGAAGGGGTGGAAACATTCAGTACTTC | CASTLRRGGNIQYF
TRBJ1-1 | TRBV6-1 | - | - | TGTGCCAGCAGTGAAGCGAAGGGGACTGAAGCTTTCTTT | CASSEAKGTEAFF
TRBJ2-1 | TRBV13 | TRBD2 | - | TGTGCCAGCAGCGGTAGCGGGGTTCATTACAATGAGCAGTTCTTC | CASSGSGVHYNEQFF